Listed below are T cell receptor beta chains from one sample, sequenced in a study of CD8+ T cells in alopecia areata. TCRdb keeps only in-frame clones here, not all; method: immunoSEQ multiplex PCR. The data contain 150,000 or so clones, around 50% of them singletons. The sequenced sample was CD4+ T cells sorted from blood. The receptors here all came from a human donor with alopecia areata. Both conserved end residues are part of each CDR3. The D gene is left open where the match is weak. For some rows the clone size is stated as once, few or many, or as a class when expanded; others skip it.

D,V,J,size,CDR3,DNA
-,TRBV29-1,TRBJ1-2,-,CSGYYGGLGYTF,TGCAGCGGATATTATGGGGGGCTTGGCTACACCTTC
-,TRBV4-1,TRBJ1-1,few,CASSQEGGTEAFF,TGCGCCAGCAGCCAAGAGGGGGGGACTGAAGCTTTCTTT
-,TRBV2,TRBJ1-2,-,CASTRAGDPGYTF,TGTGCCAGCACTCGGGCAGGGGACCCTGGCTACACCTTC
-,TRBV19,TRBJ1-1,few,CASSRWTEGLNTEAFF,TGTGCCAGTAGTAGGTGGACAGAAGGGTTGAACACTGAAGCTTTCTTT
TRBD2,TRBV19,TRBJ2-2,few,CASSRAGVPGELFF,TGTGCCAGTAGTAGAGCGGGAGTACCCGGGGAGCTGTTTTTT
TRBD2,TRBV2,TRBJ2-7,few,CASNPGLALTYEQYF,TGTGCCAGCAACCCGGGACTAGCGCTAACCTACGAGCAGTACTTC
TRBD2,TRBV7-6,TRBJ2-7,-,CASSLERTSGSNEQYF,TGTGCCAGCAGCTTAGAACGGACTAGCGGGAGCAACGAGCAGTACTTC
-,TRBV6-5,TRBJ2-7,once,CASSYSTGQGYEQYF,TGTGCCAGCAGTTACTCGACGGGCCAGGGCTACGAGCAGTACTTC
-,TRBV28,TRBJ1-1,-,CASSTTMRAFF,TGTGCCAGCAGTACCACCATGAGGGCTTTCTTT
TRBD1,TRBV7-9,TRBJ1-2,few,CASSLDRDGYTF,TGTGCCAGCAGCCTTGACAGGGATGGCTACACCTTC
TRBD2,TRBV11-2,TRBJ2-1,-,CASSLSLAGGYNEQFF,TGTGCCAGCAGCTTATCACTAGCGGGAGGCTACAATGAGCAGTTCTTC
TRBD2,TRBV5-6,TRBJ2-3,-,CASSLLAGGTTDTQYF,TGTGCCAGCAGTTTACTAGCGGGAGGGACGACAGATACGCAGTATTTT
TRBD2,TRBV7-3,TRBJ2-1,-,CARSVSGSTNEQFF,TGTGCCAGGTCAGTTAGCGGGAGTACAAATGAGCAGTTCTTC
-,TRBV5-1,TRBJ2-2,-,CATQDNRNTGELFF,TGCGCCACCCAGGACAATCGAAACACCGGGGAGCTGTTTTTT
TRBD1,TRBV4-1,TRBJ2-3,-,CASSQDREPTDTQYF,TGCGCCAGCAGCCAGGACAGGGAGCCCACAGATACGCAGTATTTT
TRBD1,TRBV29-1,TRBJ2-1,-,CSVKTGQGHEQFF,TGCAGCGTTAAGACCGGACAGGGACATGAGCAGTTCTTC
-,TRBV30,TRBJ1-1,-,CAWSVTPREGGNTEAFF,TGTGCCTGGAGTGTAACCCCTCGGGAGGGGGGGAACACTGAAGCTTTCTTT
-,TRBV30,TRBJ2-5,few,CAWSRDVALTQYF,TGTGCCTGGAGTCGAGACGTCGCATTGACCCAGTACTTC
-,TRBV29-1,TRBJ2-7,few,CTNFGASSYEQYF,TGCACCAACTTCGGAGCTAGCTCCTACGAGCAGTACTTC
TRBD1,TRBV27,TRBJ1-1,few,CASSDTGTGRGAFF,TGTGCCAGCAGTGACACCGGGACAGGGCGCGGAGCTTTCTTT
-,TRBV7-7,TRBJ2-1,-,CASSPSYQQRNEQFF,TGTGCTAGCAGCCCTAGCTACCAACAGCGCAATGAGCAGTTCTTC
-,TRBV7-8,TRBJ2-5,-,CASTPRGVGQETQYF,TGTGCCAGCACCCCAAGGGGTGTTGGTCAAGAGACCCAGTACTTC
TRBD2,TRBV7-8,TRBJ2-3,-,CASSSGLAGPTDTQYF,TGTGCCAGCAGCTCCGGACTAGCGGGACCGACAGATACGCAGTATTTT
TRBD1,TRBV19,TRBJ1-2,few,CASSLDRESYGYTF,TGTGCCAGTAGCTTGGACAGGGAGAGCTATGGCTACACCTTC
-,TRBV28,TRBJ1-5,few,CASTFSGFGNQPQHF,TGTGCCAGCACCTTCAGTGGTTTCGGCAATCAGCCCCAGCATTTT
-,TRBV10-1,TRBJ2-1,few,CASSEIQPGEQFF,TGCGCCAGCAGTGAGATCCAGCCAGGTGAGCAGTTCTTC